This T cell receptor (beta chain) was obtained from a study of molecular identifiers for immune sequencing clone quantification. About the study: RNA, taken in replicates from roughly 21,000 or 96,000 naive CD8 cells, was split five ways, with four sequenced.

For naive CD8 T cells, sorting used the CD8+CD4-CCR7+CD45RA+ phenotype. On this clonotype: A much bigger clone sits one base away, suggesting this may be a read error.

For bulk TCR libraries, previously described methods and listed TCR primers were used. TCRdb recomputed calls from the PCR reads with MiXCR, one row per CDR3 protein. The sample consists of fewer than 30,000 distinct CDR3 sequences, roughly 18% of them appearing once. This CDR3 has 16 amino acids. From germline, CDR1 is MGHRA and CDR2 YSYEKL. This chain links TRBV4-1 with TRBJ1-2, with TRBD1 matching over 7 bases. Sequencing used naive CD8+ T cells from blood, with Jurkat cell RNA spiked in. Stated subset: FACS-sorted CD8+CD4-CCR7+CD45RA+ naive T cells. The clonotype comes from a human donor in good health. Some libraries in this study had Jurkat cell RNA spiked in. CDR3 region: CARSQLSGQDNYGYTF. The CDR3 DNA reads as TGCGCCCGCAGCCAACTCTCAGGACAGGATAACTATGGCTACACCTTC.